These 26 T cell receptor beta chains share one sample of origin, sequenced in a study of vaccination and CD4 T cells after COVID-19. Their antigens remain unidentified. Researchers used the Oncomine TCR Beta short-read assay to sequence DNA from cultured CD4+ T cells. TCRdb redid the calling of the PCR reads with MiXCR, one entry per CDR3 protein. The data show about 15,000 distinct CDR3 sequences, 52% seen once. Treatment specified: roughly 11-day PBMC culture with coronavirus spike peptide pools or control peptides (ViraFEST assay). Sequencing was carried out using CD4+ T cells from blood, cultured in vitro. The source of these receptors is a human donor who had recovered from COVID-19.

This clonotype was counted between two and nine times. The chain carries TRBV5-4 and TRBJ1-2; D possibly corresponds to TRBD1 (5 bases). Trimming removed 6 bases at V and 0 bases at J, with 24 bases between. Germline CDR1 is SGHNT and CDR2 is YYREEE (reference sequence). This CDR3 comprises 18 residues. The CDR3 coding sequence is TGTGCCAGCACCCGTACAGGCAGCCCGTTGGTCTCTAACTATGGCTACACCTTC. Amino acids: CASTRTGSPLVSNYGYTF.

The sample holds a few counts of this clonotype. This chain connects TRBV19 to TRBJ2-2, with a weak D call TRBD2 (6 bases). V was shortened by 5 bases and J by 5 bases, with 21 bases between the two germline ends. CDR3 length: 17 residues. In germline, CDR1 is LNHDA, CDR2 SQIVND (reference sequence). The CDR3 loop is CASSGAGRLARTGELFF. The CDR3 DNA is TGTGCCAGTAGTGGAGCAGGGAGGTTAGCGAGGACCGGGGAGCTGTTTTTT.

V and J are TRBV4-2 and TRBJ1-5; D is uncertain. From germline, CDR1 is LGHNA and CDR2 YNFKEQ. This CDR3 region has 15 residues. V was cut by 0 bases and J by 4 bases, with 10 bases left in between. The DNA of the CDR3 is TGTGCCAGCAGCCAAGAGAGCACCCGGAATCAGCCCCAGCATTTT. This encodes CASSQESTRNQPQHF.

Only a few counts were recorded for this clonotype. The chain carries TRBV6-5 and TRBJ1-2; 7 bases align to TRBD1. The CDR3 consists of 15 residues. J was trimmed by 4 bases and V by 0 bases; bases with no gene match: 5. Germline lookup yields CDR1 MNHEY and CDR2 SVGAGI. This chain's CDR3 is CASSYSKGQTYGYTF. In DNA form, the CDR3 reads TGTGCCAGCAGTTACTCGAAGGGACAGACCTATGGCTACACCTTC.

This rearrangement joins TRBV24-1 to TRBJ2-2, with D tentatively TRBD2 (6 bases). V dropped 5 bases and J dropped 6 bases, with 21 bases sitting between them. The CDR3 covers 17 residues. CDR1 is KGHDR, CDR2 SFDVKD, per germline. The CDR3 protein is CATSGPGAGSGPGELFF. CDR3 in DNA: TGTGCCACCAGTGGACCCGGGGCGGGGTCGGGGCCCGGGGAGCTGTTTTTT.

The chain links TRBV6-1 to TRBJ2-2, with D maybe TRBD2 (6 bases). This CDR3 is 15 amino acids long. V lost 5 bases and J lost 5, with 15 bases in between. CDR1 is MNHNS and CDR2 is SASEGT in the germline V gene. The CDR3 DNA reads as TGTGCCAGCAGTCCACAACCTCTAGCGACCGGGGAGCTGTTTTTT. Its protein is CASSPQPLATGELFF.

V is TRBV2 and J is TRBJ1-4; 7 bases line up with TRBD1. CDR3 length: 13 amino acids. Germline lookup yields CDR1 SNHLY and CDR2 FYNNEI. Germline trimming cut 5 bases from V and 6 bases from J; bases unmatched to any gene: 3. The CDR3 coding sequence is TGTGCCAGCAGTCCCACAGGGGATGAAAAACTGTTTTTT. This encodes CASSPTGDEKLFF.

This clonotype was seen a single time. V and J are TRBV6-5 and TRBJ2-1, with 7 positions matching TRBD1. CDR1 is MNHEY and CDR2 is SVGAGI in the germline V gene. This CDR3 contains 17 residues. The junction had 13 bases not matched to a gene; V was cut back by 2 bases and J by 6 bases. Written as DNA, the CDR3 is TGTGCCAGCAGTTACCCGAATCGACAGGGATGGCTCAATGAGCAGTTCTTC. Protein: CASSYPNRQGWLNEQFF.

The chain couples TRBV6-1 to TRBJ1-1; TRBD1 matches 9 bases. Trimming removed 5 bases from V and 4 bases from J; junction bases left unmatched: 5. The CDR3 is made up of 14 amino acids. Germline V CDR1 and CDR2: MNHNS, SASEGT. This chain's CDR3 is CASSPQTGGTEAFF. For the CDR3, the DNA is TGTGCCAGCAGTCCCCAGACAGGGGGCACTGAAGCTTTCTTT.

Relative to its sample, this clonotype is large. The genes are TRBV20-1 and TRBJ2-5; TRBD2 aligns across 12 bases. CDR1 and CDR2 (germline): DFQATT, SNEGSKA (reference sequence). There are 15 residues in the CDR3. V lost 5 bases, J lost 7 bases, and 11 bases stayed unmatched. CDR3 sequence reads: CSAPRGLAGTGTQYF. The CDR3 coding sequence is TGCAGTGCTCCCCGCGGACTAGCGGGGACGGGGACCCAGTACTTC.

This clonotype has more than one count but fewer than ten. This rearrangement joins TRBV7-3 to TRBJ2-1; D is tentatively TRBD1 or TRBD2 (6 bases each). The CDR3 sequence is 14 residues long. Per the germline V gene, CDR1 is SGHTA and CDR2 is FQGTGA. Trimming stripped 4 bases from V and 5 bases from J, with 12 bases between. The CDR3 region is CASSSFRGHNEQFF. For the CDR3, the DNA is TGTGCCAGCAGCTCCTTTCGGGGGCACAATGAGCAGTTCTTC.

This chain connects TRBV2 to TRBJ2-2, with TRBD2 as a possible D gene (6 bases). This CDR3 spans 13 amino acids. Trimming pared 4 bases from V and 5 bases from J, leaving 8 bases between. Germline CDR1 SNHLY, CDR2 FYNNEI. The CDR3 DNA sequence: TGTGCCAGCAGTGCACGGGGGACCGGGGAGCTGTTTTTT. As protein: CASSARGTGELFF.

The rearrangement links TRBV6-1 to TRBJ1-6, with 8 positions matching TRBD1. The CDR3 contains 14 residues. After removal of 6 bases from V and 13 bases from J, the junction contained 11 bases not matched to a gene. Germline V lookup: CDR1 MNHNS, CDR2 SASEGT. The CDR3 sequence: CASSRQGKSGPLHF. The DNA for the CDR3 is TGTGCCAGCAGCAGACAGGGGAAGTCTGGTCCCCTCCACTTT.

V and J are TRBV10-2 and TRBJ2-7, with D possibly being TRBD1 (6 bases). Trimming took off 3 bases at V and 1 base at J, with 7 bases between the two ends. The CDR3 has 13 residues. Germline CDR1 is WSHSY and CDR2 is SAAADI. CDR3 bases: TGCGCCAGCAGTGAAGGACAGTCCTACGAGCAGTACTTC. Translating it yields CASSEGQSYEQYF.

V and J are TRBV6-1 and TRBJ1-1; D call uncertain. The CDR3 runs to 15 residues. Germline CDR1 reads MNHNS; CDR2 reads SASEGT. Trimming took 6 bases from V and 0 from J, leaving 14 bases between them. CDR3 protein: CASRTGPALNTEAFF. CDR3 bases: TGTGCCAGCAGAACGGGTCCAGCCTTGAACACTGAAGCTTTCTTT.

This chain connects TRBV2 to TRBJ1-2, with TRBD1 identical over 7 bases. The J segment lost 3 bases and the V segment lost 8 bases, leaving 12 bases of the junction unmatched. CDR1 and CDR2 from the germline V gene are SNHLY and FYNNEI. CDR3 length: 15 amino acids. DNA for the CDR3: TGTGCCAGCTGCAGACAGGGTCGATTGGACTATGGCTACACCTTC. This sequence encodes CASCRQGRLDYGYTF. The entire variable domain, with the rest obtained from reference TRBV2 and TRBJ1-2, is as follows: EPEVTQTPSHQVTQMGQEVILRCVPISNHLYFYWYRQILGQKVEFLVSFYNNEISEKSEIFDDQFSVERPDGSNFTLKIRSTKLEDSAMYFCASCRQGRLDYGYTFGSGTRLTVV.

This clonotype turned up a few times. The V gene is TRBV28, the J gene TRBJ2-5; D is undetermined. The ends were cut back, 6 bases at V and 4 bases at J, with 9 bases in the middle. The CDR3 consists of 12 residues. CDR1 and CDR2 from the germline V gene are MDHEN and SYDVKM. In DNA, the CDR3 is TGTGCCAGCAGCCCCCACGTAGAGACCCAGTACTTC. It codes for CASSPHVETQYF.

The V gene is TRBV5-3, the J gene TRBJ1-1; D not resolved. TRBV5-3 is placed among ORFs of uncertain function. This CDR3 spans 12 amino acids. Trimming pared 8 bases from V and 4 bases from J, leaving 12 bases between. In DNA, the CDR3 is TGTGCCAGCAGCCCGAGGAGCACTGAAGCTTTCTTT. The encoded protein is CASSPRSTEAFF.

The chain employs TRBV5-1 and TRBJ1-1; D gene ambiguous. CDR1 SGHRS and CDR2 YFSETQ come from the germline V gene. This CDR3 region has 12 residues. Trimming removed 0 bases from V and 10 bases from J, with 10 bases in between. The CDR3 protein is CASSLDNRGAFF. CDR3 sequence (DNA): TGCGCCAGCAGCTTGGACAACCGGGGAGCTTTCTTT. Looking up the rest from reference TRBV5-1 and TRBJ1-1 gives the full variable domain: KAGVTQTPRYLIKTRGQQVTLSCSPISGHRSVSWYQQTPGQGLQFLFEYFSETQRNKGNFPGRFSGRQFSNSRSEMNVSTLELGDSALYLCASSLDNRGAFFGQGTRLTVV.

CDR3 DNA: TGTGCCAGCAGCGTGGCGAGAACAGGGAGGTTCGAGCAGTACTTC. Translating gives CASSVARTGRFEQYF. The chain links TRBV7-9 to TRBJ2-7; the D call may be TRBD1 or TRBD2 (6 bases each). This CDR3 is 15 amino acids long. Germline V lookup: CDR1 SEHNR, CDR2 FQNEAQ (reference sequence). Between the trimmed V and J ends, which lost 5 bases and 6 bases, there was a span of 20 bases.

The V and J genes are TRBV6-1 and TRBJ2-2; D is perhaps TRBD1 or TRBD2 (5 bases each). CDR1 is MNHNS, CDR2 SASEGT, per germline. The length of the CDR3 is 15 residues. V lost 5 bases, J lost 0 bases, and 10 bases lay in between. The CDR3 sequence: CASSLGETNTGELFF. In nucleotides, the CDR3 is TGTGCCAGCAGTCTGGGGGAAACGAACACCGGGGAGCTGTTTTTT.

The chain recombines TRBV10-3 with TRBJ2-1, with 8 bases matching TRBD2. Germline CDR1 and CDR2: ENHRY and SYGVKD. The CDR3 contains 15 residues. V trimming: 4 bases; J trimming: 6 bases; junction bases outside the gene matches: 8. CDR3 in DNA: TGTGCCATCAGTGTCGGCGGGGGGAGGGTCAATGAGCAGTTCTTC. Translating it yields CAISVGGGRVNEQFF.

V usage is TRBV11-2 and J usage is TRBJ2-4; 8 bases match TRBD1. CDR3 length equals 17 residues. CDR1 and CDR2 from the germline V gene are SGHAT and FQNNGV. V lost 1 base to trimming and J lost 2 bases; unmatched junction nucleotides: 7. DNA of the CDR3: TGTGCCAGCAGCTTAGGCGACAGGGGAGTTACCAAAAACATTCAGTACTTC. Translation gives CASSLGDRGVTKNIQYF.

The chain carries TRBV15 and TRBJ1-1; D ambiguous. Trimming cost V 4 bases and J 1 base, with 10 bases left between them. From germline, CDR1 is LNHNV and CDR2 YYDKDF (reference sequence). The CDR3 covers 14 residues. CDR3 DNA: TGTGCCACCAGCAACGGGCGAAAGAACACTGAAGCTTTCTTT. This translates into CATSNGRKNTEAFF. The full variable domain, completed using reference TRBV15 and TRBJ1-1, is DAMVIQNPRYQVTQFGKPVTLSCSQTLNHNVMYWYQQKSSQAPKLLFHYYDKDFNNEADTPDNFQSRRPNTSFCFLDIRSPGLGDTAMYLCATSNGRKNTEAFFGQGTRLTVV.

This clonotype was seen a single time. This chain joins TRBV7-2 and TRBJ2-5; tentatively, D is TRBD2 (7 bases). Looked up from germline, CDR1 is SGHTA and CDR2 is FQGNSA. The CDR3 is 19 residues long. V lost 2 bases to trimming and J lost 2 bases, with 24 bases between them. This CDR3 reads CASSLKGGGVPRVQETQYF. DNA of the CDR3: TGTGCCAGCAGCTTAAAGGGGGGGGGGGTCCCCAGAGTTCAAGAGACCCAGTACTTC.

This clonotype was found a few times. The J gene is TRBJ2-1, the V gene TRBV10-1; 13 bases are shared with TRBD2. The CDR3 has 14 residues. CDR1 is WNHNN and CDR2 is SYGVQD in the germline V gene (reference sequence). V shed 9 bases and J 5 bases; nucleotides not matched to a gene: 4. The CDR3 sequence: CASPLAGGNNEQFF. For the CDR3, the DNA is TGCGCCAGTCCACTAGCGGGAGGGAACAATGAGCAGTTCTTC.